The present TCR beta chain was sequenced within a study of T cell repertoires in cytomegalovirus infection. Study-wide context: In public TCR beta signatures, there were indications of both CMV infection and matching HLA type.

Findings and caveats of the study: Identification of carriers of CMV plus the relevant HLA was achieved through cumulative public TCR beta family frequency. Clonotypes of TCR beta that were HLA-C-restricted and CMV-specific dominated the ex vivo response.

The germline CDR1 and CDR2 sequences are MNHEY and SMNVEV (reference sequence). Trimming took off 4 bases at V and 1 base at J, with 13 bases between the two ends. This CDR3 has 15 amino acids. Of note for this clonotype: Its matching antigen is unknown.

Each CDR3 protein is one row after TCRdb ran MiXCR on the reads. The sample carries some 450,000 distinct CDR3 sequences, roughly 31% recorded once. This clonotype was obtained from a human donor in good health (CMV status not recorded). Some clones in this sample may be carry-over from other donors' samples. The chain combines TRBV27 with TRBJ2-5; D ambiguous. Material: PBMCs. CDR3 sequence: CASSSFLRTQETQYF. For the CDR3, the DNA is TGTGCCAGCAGTTCTTTCTTACGGACCCAAGAGACCCAGTACTTC.